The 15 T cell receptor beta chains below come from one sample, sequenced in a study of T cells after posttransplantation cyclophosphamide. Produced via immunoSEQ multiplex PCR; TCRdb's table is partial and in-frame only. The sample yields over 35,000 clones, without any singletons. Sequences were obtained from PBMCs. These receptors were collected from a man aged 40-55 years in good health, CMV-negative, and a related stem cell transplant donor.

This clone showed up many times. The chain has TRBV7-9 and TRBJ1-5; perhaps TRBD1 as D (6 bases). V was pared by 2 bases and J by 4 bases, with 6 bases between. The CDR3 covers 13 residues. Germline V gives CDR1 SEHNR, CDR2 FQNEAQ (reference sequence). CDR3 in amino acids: CASSLQGNQPQHF. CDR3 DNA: TGTGCCAGCAGCTTACAGGGGAATCAGCCCCAGCATTTT. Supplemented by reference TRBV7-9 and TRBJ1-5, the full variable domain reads DTGVSQNPRHKITKRGQNVTFRCDPISEHNRLYWYRQTLGQGPEFLTYFQNEAQLEKSRLLSDRFSAERPKGSFSTLEIQRTEQGDSAMYLCASSLQGNQPQHFGDGTRLSIL.

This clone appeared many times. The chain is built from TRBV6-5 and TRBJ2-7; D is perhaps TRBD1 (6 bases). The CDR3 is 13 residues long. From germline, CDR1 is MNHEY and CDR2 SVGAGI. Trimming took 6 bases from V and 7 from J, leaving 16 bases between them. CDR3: CASSQSRQGEQYV. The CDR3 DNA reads TGTGCCAGCAGCCAATCCCGGCAGGGGGAGCAGTACGTC.

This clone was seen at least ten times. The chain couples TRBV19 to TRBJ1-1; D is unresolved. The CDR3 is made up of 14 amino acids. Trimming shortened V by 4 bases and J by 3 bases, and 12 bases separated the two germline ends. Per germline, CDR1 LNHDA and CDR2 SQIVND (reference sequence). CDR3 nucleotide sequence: TGTGCCAGTAGTACCCCCTCAGGATACACTGAAGCTTTCTTT. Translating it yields CASSTPSGYTEAFF.

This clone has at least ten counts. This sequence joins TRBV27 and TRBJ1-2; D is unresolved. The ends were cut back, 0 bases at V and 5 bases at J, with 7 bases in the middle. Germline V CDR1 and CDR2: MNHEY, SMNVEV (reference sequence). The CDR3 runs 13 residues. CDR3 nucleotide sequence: TGTGCCAGCAGTTTATCGGCGGGGTATGGCTACACCTTC. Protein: CASSLSAGYGYTF.

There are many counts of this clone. CDR3 loop: CASSSNLWGQGNEQFF. The CDR3 DNA sequence: TGTGCCAGCAGCTCAAATCTTTGGGGACAGGGCAATGAGCAGTTCTTC. V is TRBV7-9 and J is TRBJ2-1, with 9 bases fitting TRBD1. Germline V lookup: CDR1 SEHNR, CDR2 FQNEAQ (reference sequence). Trimming cost V 4 bases and J 6 bases; bases outside gene matches: 10. This CDR3 region has 16 residues.

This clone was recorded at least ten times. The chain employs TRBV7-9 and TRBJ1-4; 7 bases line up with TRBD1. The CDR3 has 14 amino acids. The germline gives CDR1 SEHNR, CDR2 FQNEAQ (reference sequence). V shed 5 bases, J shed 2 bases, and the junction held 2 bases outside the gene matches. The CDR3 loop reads CASSTGVTNEKLFF. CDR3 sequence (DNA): TGTGCCAGCAGCACAGGGGTTACTAATGAAAAACTGTTTTTT.

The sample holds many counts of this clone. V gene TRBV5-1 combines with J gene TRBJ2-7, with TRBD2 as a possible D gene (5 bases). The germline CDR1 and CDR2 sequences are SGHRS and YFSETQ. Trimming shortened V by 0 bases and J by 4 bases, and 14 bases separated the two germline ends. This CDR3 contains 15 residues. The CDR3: CASSLGSGYDYEQYF. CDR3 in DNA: TGCGCCAGCAGCTTGGGTTCGGGGTATGATTACGAGCAGTACTTC.

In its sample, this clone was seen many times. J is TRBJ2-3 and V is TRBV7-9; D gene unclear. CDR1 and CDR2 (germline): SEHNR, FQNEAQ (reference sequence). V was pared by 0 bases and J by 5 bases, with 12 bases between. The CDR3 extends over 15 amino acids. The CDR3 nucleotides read TGTGCCAGCAGCTTAGCCCTTGGAGCCGAAGATACGCAGTATTTT. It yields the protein CASSLALGAEDTQYF.

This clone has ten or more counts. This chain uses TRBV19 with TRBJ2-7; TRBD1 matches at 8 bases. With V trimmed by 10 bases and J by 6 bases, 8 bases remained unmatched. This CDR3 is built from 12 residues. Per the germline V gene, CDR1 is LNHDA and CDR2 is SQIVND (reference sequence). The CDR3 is CATQGAVGEQYV. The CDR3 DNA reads TGTGCCACGCAGGGGGCGGTAGGCGAGCAGTACGTC.

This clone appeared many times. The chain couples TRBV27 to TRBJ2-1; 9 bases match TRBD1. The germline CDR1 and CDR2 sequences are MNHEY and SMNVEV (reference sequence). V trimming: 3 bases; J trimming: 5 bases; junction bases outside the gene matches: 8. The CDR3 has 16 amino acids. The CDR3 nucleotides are TGTGCCAGCAGTTTGGGGACAGGGCTCCCGAACAATGAGCAGTTCTTC. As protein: CASSLGTGLPNNEQFF.

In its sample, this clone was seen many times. In nucleotides, the CDR3 is TGTGCCAGCAGCTTGGAAATTTCCGGGACAGGAGAAGCTTTCTTT. Encoded protein: CASSLEISGTGEAFF. The chain is built from TRBV7-2 and TRBJ1-1; 8 nucleotides align to TRBD1. CDR1 and CDR2 from the germline V gene are SGHTA and FQGNSA. The trim removed 3 bases at V and 8 bases at J, leaving 11 bases unmatched. The CDR3 is 15 amino acids.

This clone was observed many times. CDR3: CASSSTGRSPLHF. Here the CDR3 DNA reads TGTGCCAGCAGCTCTACAGGGAGATCACCCCTCCACTTT. This chain joins TRBV7-8 and TRBJ1-6; TRBD1 is a possible D gene (6 bases). Germline assignment: CDR1 SGHVS and CDR2 FQNEAQ. CDR3 length: 13 amino acids. The V end lost 4 bases, the J end lost 10 bases, and 11 bases lay between the germline ends. Full variable domain (remainder filled in from reference TRBV7-8 and TRBJ1-6): GAGVSQSPRYKVAKRGQDVALRCDPISGHVSLFWYQQALGQGPEFLTYFQNEAQLDKSGLPSDRFFAERPEGSVSTLKIQRTQQEDSAVYLCASSSTGRSPLHFGNGTRLTVT.

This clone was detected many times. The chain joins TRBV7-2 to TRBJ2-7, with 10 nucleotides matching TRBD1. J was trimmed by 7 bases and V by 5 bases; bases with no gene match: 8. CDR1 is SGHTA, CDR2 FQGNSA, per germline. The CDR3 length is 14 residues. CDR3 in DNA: TGTGCCAGCAGCACGCGACAGGGGGCGGGTGAGCAGTACTTC. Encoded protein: CASSTRQGAGEQYF.

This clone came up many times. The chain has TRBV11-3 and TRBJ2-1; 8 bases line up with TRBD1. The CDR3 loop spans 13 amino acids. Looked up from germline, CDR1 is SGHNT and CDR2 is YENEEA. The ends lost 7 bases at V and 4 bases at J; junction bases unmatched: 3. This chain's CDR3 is CASTDRGYNEQFF. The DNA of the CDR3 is TGTGCCAGCACCGACAGGGGTTACAATGAGCAGTTCTTC.

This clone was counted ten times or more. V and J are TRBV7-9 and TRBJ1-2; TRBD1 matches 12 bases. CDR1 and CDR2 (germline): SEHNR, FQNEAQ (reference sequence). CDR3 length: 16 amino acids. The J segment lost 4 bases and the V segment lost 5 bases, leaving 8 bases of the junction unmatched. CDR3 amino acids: CASSDPRDRGLYGYTF. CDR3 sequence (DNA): TGTGCCAGCAGCGACCCCCGGGACAGGGGGCTCTATGGCTACACCTTC.